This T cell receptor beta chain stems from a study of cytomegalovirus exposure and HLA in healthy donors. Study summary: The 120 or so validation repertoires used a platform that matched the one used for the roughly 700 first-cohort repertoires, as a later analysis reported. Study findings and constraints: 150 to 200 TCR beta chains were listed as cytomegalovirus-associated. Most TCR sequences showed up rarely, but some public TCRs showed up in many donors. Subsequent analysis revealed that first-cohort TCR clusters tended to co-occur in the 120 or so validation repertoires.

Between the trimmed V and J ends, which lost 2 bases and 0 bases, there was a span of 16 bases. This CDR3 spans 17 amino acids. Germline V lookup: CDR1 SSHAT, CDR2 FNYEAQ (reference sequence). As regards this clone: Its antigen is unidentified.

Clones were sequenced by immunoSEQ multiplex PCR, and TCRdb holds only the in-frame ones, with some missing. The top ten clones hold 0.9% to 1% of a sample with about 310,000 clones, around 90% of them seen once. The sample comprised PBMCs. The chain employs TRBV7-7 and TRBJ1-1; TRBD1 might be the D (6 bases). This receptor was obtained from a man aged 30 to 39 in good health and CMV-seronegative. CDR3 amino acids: CASSLMYPRTVNTEAFF. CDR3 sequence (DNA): TGTGCCAGCAGCTTAATGTACCCCCGGACAGTGAACACTGAAGCTTTCTTT.